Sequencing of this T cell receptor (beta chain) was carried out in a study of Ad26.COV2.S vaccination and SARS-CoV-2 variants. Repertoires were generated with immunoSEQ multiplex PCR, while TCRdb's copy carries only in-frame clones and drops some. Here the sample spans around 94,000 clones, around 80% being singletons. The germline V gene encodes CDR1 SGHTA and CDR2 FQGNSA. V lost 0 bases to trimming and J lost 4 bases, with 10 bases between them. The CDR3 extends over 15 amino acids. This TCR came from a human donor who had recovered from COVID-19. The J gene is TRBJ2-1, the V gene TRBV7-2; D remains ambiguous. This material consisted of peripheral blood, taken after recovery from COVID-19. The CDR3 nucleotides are TGTGCCAGCAGCTTAGCAGGTAGTCATTACAATGAGCAGTTCTTC. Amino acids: CASSLAGSHYNEQFF.